This TCR beta chain was found in a study of blood T cell repertoires in COVID-19. Germline CDR1 reads ENHRY; CDR2 reads SYGVKD. V was clipped by 2 bases and J by 7 bases; unmatched bases: 5. The CDR3 length is 14 residues. This table comes from immunoSEQ multiplex PCR, and its TCRdb copy is limited to in-frame clones, with some not included. The profile shows some 78,000 clones, 65% to 85% of them singletons. V gene TRBV10-3 combines with J gene TRBJ2-4; 7 positions match TRBD2. The sample comprised peripheral blood. This receptor was taken from a middle-aged man with acute or convalescent COVID-19. In DNA form, the CDR3 reads TGTGCCATCAGTGAGGTGCGGACTAGTAACATTCAGTACTTC. It codes for CAISEVRTSNIQYF.